These 20 T cell receptor beta chains share one sample of origin, sequenced in a study of cytotoxic CD8 clonotypes in ibrutinib-treated CLL. Profiled with immunoSEQ multiplex PCR; TCRdb holds only in-frame clones, not every one. In the table there are roughly 250,000 clones, roughly 70% of which are singletons. The material was PBMCs, obtained after 24 months of ibrutinib treatment. The receptors derive from a human donor with chronic lymphocytic leukemia.

This clone has just a few counts. The rearrangement links TRBV27 to TRBJ2-6; D is undetermined. The length of the CDR3 is 14 residues. V was shortened by 5 bases and J by 0 bases, with 5 bases between the two germline ends. CDR1 is MNHEY and CDR2 is SMNVEV in the germline V gene (reference sequence). CDR3 sequence reads: CASSPDSGANVLTF. The CDR3 DNA reads as TGTGCCAGCAGTCCTGACTCTGGGGCCAACGTCCTGACTTTC.

V is TRBV4-3 and J is TRBJ2-3; D remains ambiguous. From germline, CDR1 is LGHNA and CDR2 YSLEER. Trimming pared 3 bases from V and 6 bases from J, leaving 19 bases between. There are 16 residues in the CDR3. This chain's CDR3 is CASSQTPGWDADTQYF. For the CDR3, the DNA is TGCGCCAGCAGCCAGACCCCAGGATGGGATGCGGATACGCAGTATTTT.

This clone was observed a few times. CDR3 protein: CASGRDHVYEQYF. CDR3 DNA: TGTGCCAGCGGTCGGGATCATGTCTACGAGCAGTACTTC. This rearrangement joins TRBV27 to TRBJ2-7, with D perhaps TRBD2 (5 bases). Deletions cut 8 bases from V and 3 bases from J, with 14 bases between. The CDR3 totals 13 residues. The germline V gene has CDR1 MNHEY and CDR2 SMNVEV (reference sequence).

Concerning this clone itself: The same CDR3 also results from other DNA sequences found in this sample. V gene TRBV15 combines with J gene TRBJ1-5; tentatively, D is TRBD1 (6 bases). Germline CDR1 reads LNHNV; CDR2 reads YYDKDF (reference sequence). The CDR3 extends over 14 amino acids. V dropped 0 bases and J dropped 5 bases, with 8 bases sitting between them. The DNA of the CDR3 is TGTGCCACCAGCAGAGATAGGGGGGATCAGCCCCAGCATTTT. This sequence encodes CATSRDRGDQPQHF.

This chain links TRBV2 with TRBJ1-1, with D unclear. Trimming removed 7 bases from V and 6 bases from J, with 18 bases in between. Per the germline V gene, CDR1 is SNHLY and CDR2 is FYNNEI. The CDR3 is made up of 14 amino acids. The CDR3 DNA reads as TGTGCCAGCAATGGACGGGGAAGTGGGTCTGAAGCTTTCTTT. This codes for CASNGRGSGSEAFF.

The genes are TRBV9 and TRBJ2-1; maybe TRBD2 (5 bases). V lost 3 bases to trimming and J lost 9 bases, with 10 bases between them. Germline V gene sequence: CDR1 SGDLS, CDR2 YYNGEE. The CDR3 spans 12 residues. This chain's CDR3 is CASSASRGEQFF. CDR3 sequence (DNA): TGTGCCAGCAGCGCCAGCCGGGGTGAGCAGTTCTTC.

The chain employs TRBV10-3 and TRBJ2-3, with 7 bases matching TRBD1. V was pared by 2 bases and J by 3 bases, with 2 bases of the junction left unmatched. The CDR3 has 14 amino acids. CDR1 is ENHRY and CDR2 is SYGVKD in the germline V gene. The CDR3 DNA reads TGTGCCATCAGTGAGGACAGGGAAACAGATACGCAGTATTTT. Translated: CAISEDRETDTQYF.

This chain uses TRBV28 with TRBJ2-7; the D is unclear. In germline, CDR1 is MDHEN, CDR2 SYDVKM. Trimming shortened V by 2 bases and J by 2 bases, and 7 bases separated the two germline ends. This CDR3 comprises 13 residues. The CDR3 sequence is CASSLGSPYEQYF. CDR3 nucleotides: TGTGCCAGCAGTTTAGGATCCCCCTACGAGCAGTACTTC.

The chain recombines TRBV5-1 with TRBJ2-3; D unresolved. V was clipped by 4 bases and J by 2 bases, with 2 bases between them. Germline CDR1 reads SGHRS; CDR2 reads YFSETQ. This CDR3 spans 11 amino acids. CDR3 in amino acids: CASSITDTQYF. In DNA form, the CDR3 reads TGCGCCAGCAGCATCACAGATACGCAGTATTTT.

A few counts support this clone. This sequence joins TRBV6-5 and TRBJ1-3; D is perhaps TRBD1 (5 bases). V lost 6 bases and J lost 4, with 16 bases in between. The CDR3 loop spans 15 amino acids. Germline loops: CDR1 MNHEY, CDR2 SVGAGI. CDR3: CASSPGGVTGNTIYF. CDR3 DNA: TGTGCCAGCAGCCCCGGAGGGGTGACGGGAAACACCATATATTTT.

A few counts support this clone. The chain recombines TRBV7-3 with TRBJ2-3; D ambiguous. This CDR3 is 15 amino acids long. V was cut by 5 bases and J by 1 base, with 13 bases left in between. The germline V gene has CDR1 SGHTA and CDR2 FQGTGA. This CDR3 is CASSPHFGGTDTQYF. The CDR3 DNA reads TGTGCCAGCAGCCCGCACTTTGGAGGCACAGATACGCAGTATTTT. The full variable domain, completed using reference TRBV7-3 and TRBJ2-3, is GAGVSQTPSNKVTEKGKYVELRCDPISGHTALYWYRQSLGQGPEFLIYFQGTGAADDSGLPNDRFFAVRPEGSVSTLKIQRTERGDSAVYLCASSPHFGGTDTQYFGPGTRLTVL.

The CDR3, as DNA: TGTGCCTGGAGTGTACCCACTGAAGCTTTCTTT. Translating it yields CAWSVPTEAFF. This rearrangement joins TRBV30 to TRBJ1-1; no clear D gene. CDR1 is GTSNPN and CDR2 is SVGIG in the germline V gene (reference sequence). V was trimmed by 0 bases and J by 4 bases, leaving 3 bases between them. The CDR3 runs to 11 residues.

The chain recombines TRBV5-4 with TRBJ2-2; D is ambiguous. Trimming removed 2 bases from V and 0 bases from J, with 8 bases in between. CDR1 is SGHNT, CDR2 YYREEE, per germline (reference sequence). This CDR3 is built from 15 residues. The CDR3 coding sequence is TGTGCCAGCAGCTTCTCTAACGCGAACACCGGGGAGCTGTTTTTT. It translates to CASSFSNANTGELFF.

This clone is categorized as hyperexpanded. The same CDR3 is also encoded by other DNA sequences in this sample. The V and J genes are TRBV30 and TRBJ2-3; D is ambiguous. Germline-derived CDR1 and CDR2 are GTSNPN and SVGIG (reference sequence). Trimming cost V 4 bases and J 0 bases, with 11 bases left between them. The CDR3 extends over 14 amino acids. The CDR3 is CAWTAASSTDTQYF. The CDR3 DNA follows: TGTGCCTGGACGGCAGCTTCTAGCACAGATACGCAGTATTTT. Full variable domain (remainder filled in from reference TRBV30 and TRBJ2-3): SQTIHQWPATLVQPVGSPLSLECTVEGTSNPNLYWYRQAAGRGLQLLFYSVGIGQISSEVPQNLSASRPQDRQFILSSKKLLLSDSGFYLCAWTAASSTDTQYFGPGTRLTVL.

This clone was observed a few times. At one boundary the junction diverges from the germline segment, which might be a read error. This rearrangement joins TRBV7-7 to TRBJ2-2, with D hard to call. CDR1 is SSHAT and CDR2 is FNYEAQ in the germline V gene (reference sequence). The CDR3 contains 17 residues. CDR3 amino acids: CASSPNRQLANTGELFF. DNA for the CDR3: TGTGCTAGCAGTCCGAACAGACAACTCGCGAACACCGGGGAGCTGTTTTTT. Complete variable domain (other parts from reference TRBV7-7 and TRBJ2-2): GAGVSQSPRYKVTKRGQDVTLRCDPISSHATLYWYQQALGQGPEFLTYFNYEAQPDKSGLPSDRFSAERPEGSISTLTIQRTEQRDSAMYRCASSPNRQLANTGELFFGEGSRLTVL.

V is TRBV11-2 and J is TRBJ2-2; a possible D gene is TRBD2 (5 bases). V was clipped by 4 bases and J by 9 bases, with 9 bases between them. The CDR3 spans 12 residues. CDR1 is SGHAT and CDR2 is FQNNGV in the germline V gene. DNA of the CDR3: TGTGCCAGCAGCTCCTCGGGGAGGGAGCTGTTTTTT. This gives the protein CASSSSGRELFF.

The sample holds a few counts of this clone. This chain uses TRBV13 with TRBJ1-3; D remains ambiguous. CDR1 is PRHDT and CDR2 is FYEKMQ in the germline V gene (reference sequence). The V end was cut by 3 bases, the J end by 7 bases, with 7 bases between. The CDR3 loop spans 12 amino acids. The CDR3 reads CASSFDENTIYF. For the CDR3, the DNA is TGTGCCAGCAGCTTCGATGAGAACACCATATATTTT.

This CDR3 is CASSPGGPGTEAFF. CDR3 coding DNA: TGCGCCAGCAGCCCCGGAGGTCCCGGCACTGAAGCTTTCTTT. J is TRBJ1-1 and V is TRBV4-3; unclear D gene. The CDR3 is 14 residues long. Between the trimmed V and J ends, which lost 4 bases and 4 bases, there was a span of 13 bases. The germline V gene encodes CDR1 LGHNA and CDR2 YSLEER.

The CDR3 sequence is CASSRRGAGYTF. As DNA, the CDR3 is TGTGCCAGCAGTCGGCGGGGGGCTGGCTACACCTTC. This chain joins TRBV6-5 and TRBJ1-2, with D possibly being TRBD1 (6 bases). V gave up 5 bases and J gave up 7 bases, with 11 bases separating them. This CDR3 spans 12 amino acids. CDR1 is MNHEY, CDR2 SVGAGI, per germline.

V is TRBV29-1 and J is TRBJ2-3; 10 bases fit TRBD1. The germline gives CDR1 SQVTM, CDR2 ANQGSEA. This CDR3 has 13 amino acids. Trimming removed 7 bases from V and 5 bases from J; junction bases left unmatched: 6. DNA of the CDR3: TGCAGCGATACGGGACAGGGGCGAGATACGCAGTATTTT. Translating gives CSDTGQGRDTQYF.